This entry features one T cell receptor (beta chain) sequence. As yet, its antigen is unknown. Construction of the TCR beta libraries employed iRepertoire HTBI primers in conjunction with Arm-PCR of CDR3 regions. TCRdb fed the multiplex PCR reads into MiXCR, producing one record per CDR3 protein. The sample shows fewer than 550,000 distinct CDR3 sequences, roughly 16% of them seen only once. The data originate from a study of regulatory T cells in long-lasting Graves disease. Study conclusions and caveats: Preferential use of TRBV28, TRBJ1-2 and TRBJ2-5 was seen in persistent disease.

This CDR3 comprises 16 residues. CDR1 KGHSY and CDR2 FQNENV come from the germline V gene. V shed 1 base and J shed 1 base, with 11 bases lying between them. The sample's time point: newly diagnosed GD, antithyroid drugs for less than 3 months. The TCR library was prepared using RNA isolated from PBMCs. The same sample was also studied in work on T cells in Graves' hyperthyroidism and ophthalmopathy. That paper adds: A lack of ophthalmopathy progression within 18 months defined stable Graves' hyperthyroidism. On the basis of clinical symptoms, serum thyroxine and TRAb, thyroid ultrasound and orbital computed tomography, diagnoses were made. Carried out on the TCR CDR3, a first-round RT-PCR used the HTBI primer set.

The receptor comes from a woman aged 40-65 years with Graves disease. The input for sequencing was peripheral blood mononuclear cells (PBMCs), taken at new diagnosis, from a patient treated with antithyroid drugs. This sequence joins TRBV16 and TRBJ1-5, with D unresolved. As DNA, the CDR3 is TGTGCCAGCAGCCAATTTGTGATGACAAGCAATCAGCCCCAGCATTTT. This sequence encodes CASSQFVMTSNQPQHF.